A selection of T cell receptor beta chains follows, all from one sample in a study of regulatory T cells in long-lasting Graves disease. A single record per CDR3 protein comes from TCRdb applying MiXCR to the multiplex PCR reads. The data hold hundreds of thousands of distinct CDR3 sequences, with around 15% observed a single time. These data also featured in a second study, about T cells in Graves' hyperthyroidism and ophthalmopathy.

Specimen: peripheral blood mononuclear cells (PBMCs), collected at new diagnosis, from a patient treated with antithyroid drugs. Source of these receptors: a middle-aged man with Graves disease. Both conserved end residues are part of each CDR3. D genes are given only for firm matches. Not every row has a clone size; where given, it reads once, few, many or a size class.

many,TRBJ2-7,TRBV28,.,TGTGCCAGCAGTTTAGGCCAGTCAACCTACGAGCAGTACTTC,CASSLGQSTYEQYF
many,TRBJ2-5,TRBV6-1,.,TGTGCCAGCAGTCGGGACTTCCAAGAGACCCAGTACTTC,CASSRDFQETQYF
many,TRBJ1-5,TRBV18,.,TGTGCCAGCTCACCACCAAATGGACAGAATCAGCCCCAGCATTTT,CASSPPNGQNQPQHF
few,TRBJ1-2,TRBV4-1,.,TGCGCCAGCAGCCAAGATGGTTGGGATAACTATGGCTACACCTTC,CASSQDGWDNYGYTF
many,TRBJ1-2,TRBV5-1,.,TGCGCCAGCAGCGTCCAGGACTATGGCTACACCTTC,CASSVQDYGYTF
few,TRBJ2-7,TRBV5-8,.,TGTGCCAGCAGCCCCCTAAACGTGGGTGAGGGGCGAAGATACGAGCAGTACTTC,CASSPLNVGEGRRYEQYF
many,TRBJ2-7,TRBV28,.,TGTGCCAACCCTTCGCTCCCCCCCTGGTACGAGCAGTACTTC,CANPSLPPWYEQYF
many,TRBJ1-3,TRBV2,TRBD1,TGTGCCAGCAGCCAGGGACAGGGCCTTCGTAACACCATATATTTT,CASSQGQGLRNTIYF
many,TRBJ1-1,TRBV2,.,TGTGCCAGCAGTACATCCATTAACACTGAAGCTTTCTTT,CASSTSINTEAFF
many,TRBJ2-2,TRBV30,.,TGTGCCTGGACAGACCCGAACACCGGGGAGCTGTTTTTT,CAWTDPNTGELFF
few,TRBJ1-3,TRBV28,TRBD1,TGTGCCAGCAGTTTAGCGAGACAGGGGGGAAACACCATATATTTT,CASSLARQGGNTIYF
many,TRBJ1-1,TRBV11-2,.,TGTGCCAGCAGCATCAGACGGGTTACCGCTGAAGCTTTCTTT,CASSIRRVTAEAFF
few,TRBJ2-2,TRBV2,.,TGTGCCAGCAGCGAAGAAAGTGGCAGGGAGCTGTTTTTT,CASSEESGRELFF
few,TRBJ1-2,TRBV28,TRBD1,TGTGCCAGCAGTTTATTTGACAGGGATTATGGCTACACCTTC,CASSLFDRDYGYTF
many,TRBJ2-1,TRBV6-1,TRBD2,TGTGCCAGCTCCGAGCGGGGGGGCCGATACAATGAGCAGTTCTTC,CASSERGGRYNEQFF
many,TRBJ2-1,TRBV9,.,TGTGCCAGCAGCGTAGGCGGGGGCAACTCCTACAATGAGCAGTTCTTC,CASSVGGGNSYNEQFF
.,TRBJ2-7,TRBV29-1,.,TGCAGCGTTGAAGAAATCAGGGGCGAGCAGTACTTC,CSVEEIRGEQYF
.,TRBJ1-4,TRBV7-2,.,TGTGCCAGCAGCTTATGGGTCGAGGCAACTAATGAAAAACTGTTTTTT,CASSLWVEATNEKLFF
many,TRBJ2-5,TRBV28,TRBD2,TGTGCCAGCAGTCAAGGACTAGCGGGGGGGCCAGGAGAGACCCAGTACTTC,CASSQGLAGGPGETQYF
.,TRBJ1-5,TRBV6-2/TRBV6-3,.,TGTGCCAGCAGAACAGACAGGTCGCAGCCCCAGCATTTT,CASRTDRSQPQHF
few,TRBJ2-5,TRBV6-2/TRBV6-3,TRBD1,TGTGCCAGCAGTATTAGGACAGGAGTTGTAGAGACCCAGTACTTC,CASSIRTGVVETQYF
many,TRBJ2-3,TRBV20-1,.,TGCAGTGCTCCTCTAGCGAGGGGAGCTACAGATACGCAGTATTTT,CSAPLARGATDTQYF
many,TRBJ2-1,TRBV11-2,TRBD1,TGTGCCAGCAGCTTAGGCTATACTCAGGGGGACGAGCAGTTCTTC,CASSLGYTQGDEQFF
many,TRBJ2-7,TRBV28,.,TGTGCTACCCTCCGGGCGTACGAGCAGTACTTC,CATLRAYEQYF
.,TRBJ1-4,TRBV5-1,.,TGCGCCAGCAGCTTAAAGAGGGGGGATGAAAAACTGTTTTTT,CASSLKRGDEKLFF
many,TRBJ2-7,TRBV29-1,TRBD2,TGCAGCGTCCAACCAACTAGCGGGGTGTCCTACGAGCAGTACTTC,CSVQPTSGVSYEQYF
many,TRBJ2-7,TRBV18,.,TGTGCCAGTAAAAGGACGGACTACGAGCAGTACTTC,CASKRTDYEQYF
many,TRBJ2-7,TRBV11-2,.,TGTGCCAGCAGTTGGACCCCCAAGCAGTACTTC,CASSWTPKQYF
many,TRBJ1-6,TRBV5-1,.,TGTGCCAGCAGCTTAGAAGCCAATTCACCCCTCCACTTT,CASSLEANSPLHF
.,TRBJ2-7,TRBV4-1,.,TGCGCCAGCAAGGCCAGGGCAGGGTCCTCCTACGAGCAGTACTTC,CASKARAGSSYEQYF
.,TRBJ2-7,TRBV12-3/TRBV12-4,.,TGTGCCAGCAGGCCCTCCTCTAGCTACGAGCAGTACTTC,CASRPSSSYEQYF
many,TRBJ2-4,TRBV18,.,TGTGCCAGCTCACCTGATCTATGGAACATTCAGTACTTC,CASSPDLWNIQYF